The next 26 T cell receptor beta chains were all read from a single sample in a study of T cells after yellow fever vaccination. TCRdb used MiXCR to reprocess the 5' RACE reads, holding one entry per CDR3 protein. The table includes about 340,000 distinct CDR3 sequences, 9.5% to 15% detected once. Sequences were derived from CD4+ T cells sorted from PBMCs, sampled 15 days after the yellow fever booster vaccination. The receptors come from a man between 18 and 29 years old who received the YFV17D yellow fever vaccine.

The V gene is TRBV6-5, the J gene TRBJ1-4; 7 nucleotides agree with TRBD1. CDR1 is MNHEY and CDR2 is SVGAGI in the germline V gene. The J segment lost 4 bases and the V segment lost 5 bases, leaving 7 bases of the junction unmatched. The CDR3 has 15 residues. The CDR3 here is CASSKGQLINEKLFF. Written as DNA, the CDR3 is TGTGCCAGCAGTAAGGGACAGTTGATTAATGAAAAACTGTTTTTT.

The table lists this clonotype with a few counts. This chain joins TRBV5-1 and TRBJ2-1; D is tentatively TRBD1 or TRBD2 (5 bases each). CDR1 is SGHRS and CDR2 is YFSETQ in the germline V gene. This CDR3 has 17 residues. The V and J ends lost 3 bases and 1 base respectively, with 17 bases between them. The CDR3 loop is CASSSSGTSRSYNEQFF. The CDR3 DNA reads as TGCGCCAGCAGCTCATCCGGGACCTCGAGGTCCTACAATGAGCAGTTCTTC.

This clonotype has just a few counts. This chain joins TRBV5-5 and TRBJ1-2; weak D call: TRBD1 (6 bases). Per germline, CDR1 SGHKS and CDR2 YYEKEE (reference sequence). Trimming cost V 4 bases and J 1 base, with 11 bases left between them. The CDR3 covers 14 residues. The CDR3, as DNA: TGTGCCAGCAGCCAAGGACAGCATAACTATGGCTACACCTTC. Residues: CASSQGQHNYGYTF.

V usage is TRBV7-9 and J usage is TRBJ1-5, with TRBD1 as a possible D gene (6 bases). Germline values: CDR1 SEHNR, CDR2 FQNEAQ (reference sequence). CDR3 size: 12 residues. Deletions cut 5 bases from V and 11 bases from J, with 13 bases between. The CDR3 protein is CASSGGQSTQHF. Written as DNA, the CDR3 is TGTGCCAGCAGCGGAGGACAGTCGACCCAGCATTTT.

The chain has TRBV9 and TRBJ2-7, with D perhaps matching TRBD1 (5 bases). This CDR3 is built from 13 residues. Deletions cut 0 bases from V and 4 bases from J, with 8 bases between. The germline V gene has CDR1 SGDLS and CDR2 YYNGEE. For the CDR3, the DNA is TGTGCCAGCAGCGTAGGGGGCCGGTACGAGCAGTACTTC. It specifies CASSVGGRYEQYF.

The V call is TRBV5-1, the J call TRBJ1-1; maybe TRBD1 (5 bases). Trimming removed 3 bases at V and 6 bases at J, with 12 bases between. Germline V CDR1 and CDR2: SGHRS, YFSETQ. CDR3 size: 13 residues. CDR3 loop: CASSWGRAPEAFF. The CDR3 DNA reads TGCGCCAGCAGCTGGGGGAGGGCCCCTGAAGCTTTCTTT.

V gene TRBV28 combines with J gene TRBJ2-6; no firm D call. Germline CDR1 reads MDHEN; CDR2 reads SYDVKM. The V gene lost 10 bases and the J gene lost 0 bases, with 22 bases spanning the gap. The CDR3 has 18 amino acids. The CDR3 coding sequence is TGTGCCACCGGCGGTAGGGCGACGGTAGACTCTGGGGCCAACGTCCTGACTTTC. This encodes CATGGRATVDSGANVLTF.

The chain employs TRBV15 and TRBJ2-5; TRBD1 aligns across 7 bases. CDR1 and CDR2 from the germline V gene are LNHNV and YYDKDF (reference sequence). The CDR3 runs 15 residues. Germline trimming cut 0 bases from V and 3 bases from J; bases unmatched to any gene: 4. The CDR3 is CATSRDQQGEETQYF. The CDR3 region has the DNA TGTGCCACCAGCAGAGATCAGCAGGGGGAAGAGACCCAGTACTTC.

The V and J genes are TRBV29-1 and TRBJ2-7; 9 nucleotides agree with TRBD2. This CDR3 region has 14 residues. V lost 1 base and J lost 2; bases outside the gene matches: 3. The germline gives CDR1 SQVTM, CDR2 ANQGSEA. CDR3 in amino acids: CSVEVAGAPYEQYF. CDR3 DNA sequence: TGCAGCGTTGAAGTAGCGGGGGCCCCCTACGAGCAGTACTTC.

The chain carries TRBV3-1 and TRBJ2-7, with 11 bases aligning to TRBD2. Germline assignment: CDR1 LGHDT and CDR2 YNNKEL (reference sequence). Trimming cost V 5 bases and J 5 bases; bases outside gene matches: 8. The CDR3 totals 15 residues. The CDR3, as DNA: TGTGCCAGCAGCTACCTAGCGGGGGGCCCCGACGAGCAGTACTTC. It yields the protein CASSYLAGGPDEQYF.

This sequence joins TRBV5-1 and TRBJ2-7; a weak D match, TRBD1 (5 bases). Germline CDR1 and CDR2: SGHRS and YFSETQ. The CDR3 sequence is 12 residues long. Trimming took off 2 bases at V and 6 bases at J, with 9 bases between the two ends. CDR3 nucleotides: TGCGCCAGCAGCTTAGGGGTTGGCGAGCAGTACTTC. It codes for CASSLGVGEQYF.

This clonotype was seen ten or more times. The chain recombines TRBV18 with TRBJ1-2; tentatively, D is TRBD1 (5 bases). The CDR3 extends over 16 amino acids. Trimming shortened V by 4 bases and J by 1 base, and 16 bases separated the two germline ends. Germline assignment: CDR1 KGHSH and CDR2 LQKENI. CDR3: CASSLGTPHNNYGYTF. CDR3 sequence (DNA): TGTGCCAGCTCACTCGGGACGCCGCACAATAACTATGGCTACACCTTC. Drawing the rest from reference TRBV18 and TRBJ1-2, the complete variable domain is NAGVMQNPRHLVRRRGQEARLRCSPMKGHSHVYWYRQLPEEGLKFMVYLQKENIIDESGMPKERFSAEFPKEGPSILRIQQVVRGDSAAYFCASSLGTPHNNYGYTFGSGTRLTVV.

This clonotype was counted only a few times. CDR3 in amino acids: CASSPSGQLNQPQHF. In DNA, the CDR3 is TGCGCCAGCAGCCCATCGGGACAGCTGAATCAGCCCCAGCATTTT. The rearrangement joins TRBV5-1 to TRBJ1-5; 7 nucleotides align to TRBD1. The CDR3 extends over 15 amino acids. V lost 4 bases to trimming and J lost 4 bases; unmatched junction nucleotides: 8. The V gene's germline CDR1 is SGHRS and CDR2 YFSETQ.

This clonotype has at least ten counts. The V call is TRBV7-9, the J call TRBJ2-7; D not certain. Trimming removed 5 bases at V and 7 bases at J, with 18 bases between. CDR1 and CDR2 (germline): SEHNR, FQNEAQ (reference sequence). The length of the CDR3 is 14 residues. This CDR3 is CASSPNILLGEQYV. The CDR3 DNA reads TGTGCCAGCAGCCCCAATATTCTTTTGGGAGAGCAGTACGTC.

This rearrangement joins TRBV2 to TRBJ1-5, with 10 bases identical to TRBD1. In germline, CDR1 is SNHLY, CDR2 FYNNEI. V shed 8 bases, J shed 5 bases, and the junction held 9 bases outside the gene matches. CDR3 length: 15 amino acids. The CDR3 protein is CASGGTGAIDQPQHF. DNA for the CDR3: TGTGCCAGCGGCGGGACAGGGGCGATTGATCAGCCCCAGCATTTT.

This clonotype showed up just a few times. The rearrangement links TRBV12-3 or TRBV12-4 to TRBJ1-2; TRBD1 agrees at 8 bases. V lost 5 bases, J lost 5 bases, and 4 bases stayed unmatched. The length of the CDR3 is 13 residues. CDR3 sequence reads: CASSMQGAYGYTF. The CDR3 DNA is TGTGCCAGCAGTATGCAGGGGGCGTATGGCTACACCTTC.

The CDR3 coding sequence is TGTGCCAGCAGCTTAAGTGCGCACTTGAACACTGAAGCTTTCTTT. This translates into CASSLSAHLNTEAFF. V usage is TRBV7-6 and J usage is TRBJ1-1; no reliable D call. The CDR3 length is 15 residues. Germline V gives CDR1 SGHVS, CDR2 FNYEAQ. Trimming left V 2 bases short and J 0 bases short, with 10 bases between. Drawing the rest from reference TRBV7-6 and TRBJ1-1, the complete variable domain is GAGVSQSPRYKVTKRGQDVALRCDPISGHVSLYWYRQALGQGPEFLTYFNYEAQQDKSGLPNDRFSAERPEGSISTLTIQRTEQRDSAMYRCASSLSAHLNTEAFFGQGTRLTVV.

The chain carries TRBV5-6 and TRBJ2-5; D perhaps matches TRBD2 (6 bases). The CDR3 contains 15 residues. CDR1 is SGHDT and CDR2 is YYEEEE in the germline V gene. Trimming took 0 bases from V and 2 from J, leaving 11 bases between them. Here the CDR3 reads CASSLGRAGQETQYF. As DNA, the CDR3 is TGTGCCAGCAGCTTGGGGAGGGCGGGACAAGAGACCCAGTACTTC. Drawing the rest from reference TRBV5-6 and TRBJ2-5, the complete variable domain is DAGVTQSPTHLIKTRGQQVTLRCSPKSGHDTVSWYQQALGQGPQFIFQYYEEEERQRGNFPDRFSGHQFPNYSSELNVNALLLGDSALYLCASSLGRAGQETQYFGPGTRLLVL.

This clonotype showed up many times. The rearrangement joins TRBV12-3 or TRBV12-4 to TRBJ1-5, with no clear D. The CDR3 has 14 amino acids. Trimming removed 5 bases at V and 2 bases at J, with 10 bases between. This CDR3 reads CASSDTAGNQPQHF. The CDR3 nucleotides are TGTGCCAGCAGTGACACAGCAGGCAATCAGCCCCAGCATTTT.

This rearrangement joins TRBV6-5 to TRBJ2-3, with D tentatively TRBD2 (6 bases). The germline gives CDR1 MNHEY, CDR2 SVGAGI. This CDR3 spans 13 amino acids. Trimming cost V 7 bases and J 4 bases, with 12 bases left between them. The CDR3 loop reads CASKITGADTQYF. DNA for the CDR3: TGTGCCAGCAAAATCACGGGGGCAGATACGCAGTATTTT.

The rearrangement links TRBV6-2 or TRBV6-3 to TRBJ1-1, with D perhaps matching TRBD1 (6 bases). V was pared by 7 bases and J by 3 bases, with 15 bases between. This CDR3 comprises 14 residues. Per the germline V gene, CDR1 is MNHEY and CDR2 is SVGEGT. The CDR3 loop reads CASMAWTVYTEAFF. CDR3 nucleotides: TGTGCCAGCATGGCCTGGACAGTTTACACTGAAGCTTTCTTT.

This clonotype was picked up many times. V gene TRBV27 combines with J gene TRBJ1-2; D remains unclear. The CDR3 contains 15 residues. The germline V gene has CDR1 MNHEY and CDR2 SMNVEV (reference sequence). The ends were cut back, 5 bases at V and 2 bases at J, with 15 bases in the middle. CDR3 sequence (DNA): TGTGCCAGCAGTCCCGTTCTCGGGTTGAACTATGGCTACACCTTC. It is translated as CASSPVLGLNYGYTF.

This clonotype was observed many times. V is TRBV12-3 or TRBV12-4 and J is TRBJ2-3, with 9 bases that match TRBD2. CDR3 length equals 14 residues. Trimming cost V 7 bases and J 6 bases; bases outside gene matches: 8. As DNA, the CDR3 is TGTGCCAGCACCACAAGGGCGGGAGGGGATACGCAGTATTTT. Protein product: CASTTRAGGDTQYF.

The genes are TRBV19 and TRBJ2-3; the match to TRBD1 covers 7 bases. This CDR3 has 14 amino acids. Germline-derived CDR1 and CDR2 are LNHDA and SQIVND (reference sequence). V shed 4 bases and J 5 bases; nucleotides not matched to a gene: 6. CDR3 nucleotides: TGTGCCAGTAGTACTCGACAGGGTAAAGATACGCAGTATTTT. Residues: CASSTRQGKDTQYF.

This clonotype has a count of ten or more. The chain joins TRBV5-1 to TRBJ2-3; D is ambiguous. Deletions cut 0 bases from V and 6 bases from J, with 5 bases between. The CDR3 loop spans 12 amino acids. Germline CDR1 is SGHRS and CDR2 is YFSETQ. The CDR3 loop is CASSLVSDTQYF. CDR3 coding DNA: TGCGCCAGCAGCTTGGTTAGCGATACGCAGTATTTT.

This chain uses TRBV5-5 with TRBJ2-5; D is tentatively TRBD1 or TRBD2 (5 bases each). V was cut by 5 bases and J by 5 bases, with 16 bases left in between. Germline CDR1 SGHKS, CDR2 YYEKEE (reference sequence). This CDR3 comprises 14 residues. CDR3 sequence: CASSPGPTMETQYF. CDR3 coding DNA: TGTGCCAGCAGTCCGGGGCCTACGATGGAGACCCAGTACTTC. The full variable domain, completed using reference TRBV5-5 and TRBJ2-5, is DAGVTQSPTHLIKTRGQQVTLRCSPISGHKSVSWYQQVLGQGPQFIFQYYEKEERGRGNFPDRFSARQFPNYSSELNVNALLLGDSALYLCASSPGPTMETQYFGPGTRLLVL.